The next 28 T cell receptor beta chains were all read from a single sample in a study of control samples from healthy donors and cancer patients (dated by TCRdb to about 2020). Library construction relied on the immunoSEQ multiplex PCR assay. TCRdb re-hosts the immuneACCESS table, in-frame sequences only. Its copies lack some clones; in the studies checked, an unresolved V gene accounts for under half of them, and the cause for the rest is not known. The sample contains 45,000 to 55,000 clones, about 93% of them found a single time. The top ten hold around a quarter of the sample. The specimen was PBMCs. These receptors all stem from a woman aged 45 to 65 with head and neck cancer.

The chain uses TRBV7-2 and TRBJ2-7, with a weak D call TRBD1 (6 bases). Germline CDR1 is SGHTA and CDR2 is FQGNSA. The CDR3 spans 15 residues. The V end lost 5 bases, the J end lost 2 bases, and 16 bases lay between the germline ends. The CDR3 protein is CASSRDRISTYEQYF. CDR3 DNA sequence: TGTGCCAGCAGCCGCGACAGGATATCAACCTACGAGCAGTACTTC.

The chain links TRBV5-8 to TRBJ2-1; 9 bases map to TRBD2. Looked up from germline, CDR1 is SGHTS and CDR2 is YDEGEE. CDR3 size: 15 residues. V lost 1 base and J lost 5; bases outside the gene matches: 4. The CDR3 DNA reads TGTGCCAGCAGCTTGTGGCTAGCGGGAAACAATGAGCAGTTCTTC. Protein sequence: CASSLWLAGNNEQFF.

Here the CDR3 DNA reads TGTGCCAGCTCCCTGACAAGCTCTGGAAACACCATATATTTT. It translates to CASSLTSSGNTIYF. The chain combines TRBV18 with TRBJ1-3, with unresolved D. V was shortened by 6 bases and J by 0 bases, with 9 bases between the two germline ends. Germline-derived CDR1 and CDR2 are KGHSH and LQKENI. The CDR3 is 14 amino acids.

The V gene is TRBV5-5, the J gene TRBJ2-3; 7 nucleotides line up with TRBD1. There are 16 residues in the CDR3. Trimming cost V 4 bases and J 3 bases; bases outside gene matches: 11. Germline V gene sequence: CDR1 SGHKS, CDR2 YYEKEE (reference sequence). The CDR3 region is CASSGFRDSLTDTQYF. For the CDR3, the DNA is TGTGCCAGCAGCGGGTTCCGGGACAGCTTGACAGATACGCAGTATTTT.

The rearrangement joins TRBV9 to TRBJ1-5; perhaps TRBD1 as D (5 bases). This CDR3 has 14 amino acids. Germline CDR1 and CDR2: SGDLS and YYNGEE. V was pared by 3 bases and J by 3 bases, with 10 bases between. The CDR3 loop reads CASSAGVSNQPQHF. In DNA form, the CDR3 reads TGTGCCAGCAGCGCGGGGGTCTCCAATCAGCCCCAGCATTTT.

The sample holds a few counts of this clone. The chain has TRBV27 and TRBJ2-6; D remains ambiguous. Germline V lookup: CDR1 MNHEY, CDR2 SMNVEV (reference sequence). V shed 9 bases and J shed 1 base, with 13 bases lying between them. The CDR3 consists of 15 residues. As DNA, the CDR3 is TGTGCCAGTTTAAATCCAAGTTCTGGGGCCAACGTCCTGACTTTC. Amino acids: CASLNPSSGANVLTF.

This rearrangement joins TRBV4-2 to TRBJ2-3, with 7 bases lining up with TRBD2. Looked up from germline, CDR1 is LGHNA and CDR2 is YNFKEQ. V trimming: 1 base; J trimming: 4 bases; junction bases outside the gene matches: 8. This CDR3 spans 16 amino acids. The CDR3 region is CASSQGASGIPDTQYF. The CDR3 DNA sequence: TGTGCCAGCAGCCAAGGGGCTAGCGGTATCCCAGATACGCAGTATTTT.

A single count supports this clone. The chain joins TRBV18 to TRBJ2-5, with TRBD1 identical over 11 bases. The ends lost 0 bases at V and 5 bases at J; junction bases unmatched: 2. Looked up from germline, CDR1 is KGHSH and CDR2 is LQKENI. This CDR3 has 15 residues. The CDR3 DNA sequence: TGTGCCAGCTCACCACCCGGGACAGGGGGTGAGACCCAGTACTTC. Protein: CASSPPGTGGETQYF.

Only one count was recorded for this clone. J is TRBJ1-2 and V is TRBV6-5, with D hard to call. Trimming removed 4 bases at V and 0 bases at J, with 12 bases between. The germline gives CDR1 MNHEY, CDR2 SVGAGI. This CDR3 is 15 amino acids long. The CDR3 protein is CASSSPQNSNYGYTF. The DNA for the CDR3 is TGTGCCAGCAGTTCCCCACAGAACTCTAACTATGGCTACACCTTC.

The chain employs TRBV2 and TRBJ1-2, with D perhaps TRBD1 (6 bases). This CDR3 spans 13 amino acids. Trimming removed 8 bases at V and 10 bases at J, with 20 bases between. Germline CDR1 reads SNHLY; CDR2 reads FYNNEI. CDR3 loop: CASAPGGTGDYTF. The CDR3 bases are TGTGCCAGCGCCCCGGGGGGCACGGGGGACTACACCTTC.

The chain uses TRBV15 and TRBJ1-1, with D possibly matching TRBD1 (5 bases). Germline lookup yields CDR1 LNHNV and CDR2 YYDKDF (reference sequence). V lost 5 bases, J lost 1 base, and 11 bases lay in between. The length of the CDR3 is 14 residues. The CDR3 coding sequence is TGTGCCACCAGCCCGCGACAGAGGAACACTGAAGCTTTCTTT. It codes for CATSPRQRNTEAFF.

This chain connects TRBV7-8 to TRBJ1-2; possible D gene TRBD1, 6 bases. V gave up 5 bases and J gave up 4 bases, with 11 bases separating them. Germline lookup yields CDR1 SGHVS and CDR2 FQNEAQ. This CDR3 is 13 amino acids long. The CDR3 nucleotides are TGTGCCAGCAGCCGGGGACACCCCTATGGCTACACCTTC. It is translated as CASSRGHPYGYTF. The variable domain in full, completed from reference TRBV7-8 and TRBJ1-2, reads GAGVSQSPRYKVAKRGQDVALRCDPISGHVSLFWYQQALGQGPEFLTYFQNEAQLDKSGLPSDRFFAERPEGSVSTLKIQRTQQEDSAVYLCASSRGHPYGYTFGSGTRLTVV.

The chain uses TRBV7-9 and TRBJ2-5, with 9 bases lining up with TRBD2. There are 18 residues in the CDR3. Losses at the gene ends were 5 bases for V and 2 bases for J; bases not matched to a gene: 15. Per the germline V gene, CDR1 is SEHNR and CDR2 is FQNEAQ (reference sequence). CDR3 sequence: CASSPGIAGAARQETQYF. CDR3 nucleotide sequence: TGTGCCAGCAGCCCCGGGATAGCGGGAGCGGCCCGGCAAGAGACCCAGTACTTC. The complete variable domain, with remaining parts taken from reference TRBV7-9 and TRBJ2-5, reads DTGVSQNPRHKITKRGQNVTFRCDPISEHNRLYWYRQTLGQGPEFLTYFQNEAQLEKSRLLSDRFSAERPKGSFSTLEIQRTEQGDSAMYLCASSPGIAGAARQETQYFGPGTRLLVL.

This CDR3 is CASSLEGLAVYNEQFF. The CDR3 DNA reads TGCGCCAGCAGCTTGGAGGGACTAGCGGTCTACAATGAGCAGTTCTTC. V is TRBV5-1 and J is TRBJ2-1, with 11 nucleotides matching TRBD2. J lost 3 bases, V lost 0 bases, and 2 bases had no gene match. Looked up from germline, CDR1 is SGHRS and CDR2 is YFSETQ. CDR3 length: 16 residues.

V usage is TRBV12-3 or TRBV12-4 and J usage is TRBJ2-1; maybe TRBD2 (5 bases). The V and J ends lost 5 bases and 13 bases respectively, with 15 bases between them. This CDR3 is built from 12 residues. The CDR3 spells CASSPPPRGQFF. For the CDR3, the DNA is TGTGCCAGCAGTCCTCCCCCCCGGGGTCAGTTCTTC.

This clone appeared once. The V call is TRBV29-1, the J call TRBJ1-2; a possible D gene is TRBD1 (5 bases). V lost 4 bases and J lost 7, with 13 bases in between. Looked up from germline, CDR1 is SQVTM and CDR2 is ANQGSEA. The CDR3 consists of 12 residues. The CDR3 sequence: CSVGARVSGYTF. DNA of the CDR3: TGCAGCGTTGGTGCCAGGGTGTCTGGCTACACCTTC.

This chain uses TRBV27 with TRBJ2-2, with D possibly TRBD2 on 7 matching bases. Germline CDR1 is MNHEY and CDR2 is SMNVEV (reference sequence). There are 17 residues in the CDR3. With 2 bases removed from V and 4 bases from J, the gap between germline ends came to 17 bases. In nucleotides, the CDR3 is TGTGCCAGCAGTTTACACCCCTCTAGGGGGGGCACCGGGGAGCTGTTTTTT. This translates into CASSLHPSRGGTGELFF.

This chain uses TRBV29-1 with TRBJ1-2; 7 bases map to TRBD1. The V segment lost 6 bases and the J segment 0 bases; nucleotides outside the gene matches: 10. This CDR3 comprises 15 residues. The germline V gene encodes CDR1 SQVTM and CDR2 ANQGSEA. The CDR3 region is CSVYIQGRSNYGYTF. Written as DNA, the CDR3 is TGCAGCGTGTATATACAGGGGCGGTCTAACTATGGCTACACCTTC. Complete variable domain (other parts from reference TRBV29-1 and TRBJ1-2): SAVISQKPSRDICQRGTSLTIQCQVDSQVTMMFWYRQQPGQSLTLIATANQGSEATYESGFVIDKFPISRPNLTFSTLTVSNMSPEDSSIYLCSVYIQGRSNYGYTFGSGTRLTVV.

The rearrangement uses TRBV27 and TRBJ2-3, with D possibly matching TRBD2 (5 bases). This CDR3 spans 17 amino acids. The ends were cut back, 3 bases at V and 6 bases at J, with 22 bases in the middle. Germline CDR1 is MNHEY and CDR2 is SMNVEV (reference sequence). The CDR3 loop reads CASSLPSEGMAFDTQYF. The CDR3 DNA reads TGTGCCAGCAGTTTGCCGAGTGAGGGAATGGCATTTGATACGCAGTATTTT.

Here the CDR3 reads CSVHTLGQGADGYTF. The DNA of the CDR3 is TGCAGCGTCCATACACTGGGACAGGGGGCGGATGGCTACACCTTC. The chain joins TRBV29-1 to TRBJ1-2, with 12 bases fitting TRBD1. The CDR3 consists of 15 residues. Germline CDR1 and CDR2: SQVTM and ANQGSEA. The junction had 11 bases not matched to a gene; V was cut back by 6 bases and J by 6 bases.

The CDR3 here is CAWKKQGANSPLHF. CDR3 sequence (DNA): TGTGCCTGGAAGAAACAGGGGGCTAATTCACCCCTCCACTTT. J is TRBJ1-6 and V is TRBV30; 9 nucleotides line up with TRBD1. J gave up 6 bases and V 4 bases, and 4 bases lay outside the gene matches. Germline lookup yields CDR1 GTSNPN and CDR2 SVGIG (reference sequence). This CDR3 has 14 amino acids.

The gene calls are TRBV18 and TRBJ2-5; 10 bases map to TRBD2. The CDR3 runs to 17 residues. Germline CDR1 KGHSH, CDR2 LQKENI. V lost 2 bases and J lost 0; bases outside the gene matches: 6. The CDR3 region has the DNA TGTGCCAGCTCACCAAAAAGAGCGGGAGGGTACCAAGAGACCCAGTACTTC. This gives the protein CASSPKRAGGYQETQYF.

This clone appeared a single time. The J gene is TRBJ2-7, the V gene TRBV2; TRBD1 agrees at 10 bases. CDR1 and CDR2 (germline): SNHLY, FYNNEI. The CDR3 has 16 amino acids. Germline trimming cut 3 bases from V and 7 bases from J; bases unmatched to any gene: 12. The CDR3 loop reads CASSEPRQGATREQYF. The CDR3, as DNA: TGTGCCAGCAGTGAGCCTAGACAGGGGGCGACGAGGGAGCAGTACTTC.

The sample holds one count of this clone. The chain has TRBV4-3 and TRBJ1-5; D unclear. V lost 0 bases and J lost 4, with 10 bases in between. Germline values: CDR1 LGHNA, CDR2 YSLEER. CDR3 length: 15 amino acids. CDR3 DNA: TGCGCCAGCAGCCAAGATAGCAGCAAAAATCAGCCCCAGCATTTT. It encodes CASSQDSSKNQPQHF.

This chain joins TRBV29-1 and TRBJ2-3, with D uncertain. Trimming shortened V by 4 bases and J by 4 bases, and 9 bases separated the two germline ends. The CDR3 totals 12 residues. The germline gives CDR1 SQVTM, CDR2 ANQGSEA. Here the CDR3 reads CSVAGRPDTQYF. CDR3 nucleotides: TGCAGCGTTGCTGGCAGACCAGATACGCAGTATTTT.

The rearrangement uses TRBV10-3 and TRBJ2-3; 7 nucleotides line up with TRBD1. Germline V CDR1 and CDR2: ENHRY, SYGVKD. The CDR3 is made up of 15 amino acids. The J segment lost 2 bases and the V segment lost 4 bases, leaving 6 bases of the junction unmatched. DNA for the CDR3: TGTGCCATCAGTGTAGGACAGGCTATCACAGATACGCAGTATTTT. Translation: CAISVGQAITDTQYF.

The chain recombines TRBV2 with TRBJ2-7; 8 nucleotides align to TRBD2. Germline V gene data show CDR1 as SNHLY and CDR2 as FYNNEI. The CDR3 spans 14 residues. Losses at the gene ends were 5 bases for V and 2 bases for J; bases not matched to a gene: 5. The CDR3 DNA reads TGTGCCAGCAGTTTGACTAGCGAGGCCTACGAGCAGTACTTC. Encoded protein: CASSLTSEAYEQYF.

The chain employs TRBV3-1 (or the pseudogene TRBV3-2) and TRBJ2-5, with D tentatively TRBD2 (5 bases). The germline CDR1 and CDR2 sequences are LGHDT and YNNKEL (reference sequence). V lost 8 bases and J 5 bases, leaving 15 bases between the germline ends. The CDR3 extends over 13 amino acids. The CDR3, as DNA: TGTGCCAGCCAAGAGGACGGGGTGGAGACCCAGTACTTC. The encoded protein is CASQEDGVETQYF.